This TCR beta chain was identified in a study of cytomegalovirus exposure and HLA in healthy donors (dated 2017 in TCRdb). For context, the study as a whole: In an earlier analysis of roughly 500 of the donors, approximately 300 Gb of sequence data and approximately 120 million unique TCR beta sequences from 180 million or so T cells were reported. An early release that covered about 640 HLA-typed donors contained approximately 300 gigabases of sequencing data and around 80 million unique TCR sequences. Among the roughly 400 genotyped donors, approximately 77% belonged to the genetic ancestry cluster associated with self-reported Caucasian donors. The study aimed to test whether cataloging public T cell receptors could reveal signatures of past pathogen exposure. Using immunosequencing, the study profiled T cell repertoires from roughly 650 subjects and related those repertoires to cytomegalovirus serostatus. A separate validation cohort of about 110 different subjects was used in addition to the roughly 720-subject first cohort. To predict cytomegalovirus infection status, the study brought together high-throughput TCR immunosequencing, statistical association of individual TCRs with disease status, and machine learning. To study patterns of TCR occurrence, a later analysis re-analyzed previously published TCR beta repertoires from 700 or so donors and added high-resolution HLA genotyping. In the later analysis, no new phenotypic data were used to find candidate immune exposures; instead, reliance was placed on TCR beta sequences and their occurrence across donors. An earlier analysis of nearly 600 of the donors applied high-throughput TCR beta sequencing to assess whether each TCR beta V gene segment acted as functional or pseudogenic. Donor age, sex, ethnicity and CMV serostatus were compiled alongside the repertoire data. A later genetic analysis used genome-wide SNP genotypes for about three fifths of the 666 donors, treating that subset as a discovery cohort. Every discovery cohort repertoire had been produced on one sequencing platform. HLA typing included class I and class II loci at four-digit resolution. Typing coverage varied by locus: about 629-640 donors for A, B, C, DRB1 and DQB1; under 550 for DQA1; about 590 for DPA1; some 470 for DPB1. Roughly five DR-DQ haplotypes were handled as single units for association and clustering, since linkage in the cohort was strong. On average, about 200,000 unique TCR beta nucleotide sequences were sequenced per donor among roughly 430 genotyped donors of the cohort, with roughly 20% of those sequences being non-productive.

Counted from cysteine to phenylalanine, this CDR3 has 13 amino acids. Just CDR3 DNA is preserved here, 39 bases in frame from base 1. Deletion took 1 base off V and 3 bases off J, with a span of 6 bases between the germline ends. The germline V gene specifies SGHVS as CDR1 and FQNEAQ as CDR2. This clone was seen a handful of times. Its cognate antigen has yet to be identified. No clone much larger than this one lies a single base away; base qualities are absent. The method behind the library was the immunoSEQ multiplex PCR assay. For the multiplex PCR, a mixture combining 60 forward primers for TCR Vbeta segments and 13 reverse primers for TCR Jbeta segments was used. Amplification of the CDR3 region of rearranged TCR beta genes was performed with a multiplex PCR assay on genomic DNA. Amplified TCR beta libraries were sequenced as 87-base-pair reads on the Illumina HiSeq System. Regarding the original processing steps: A later analysis counted about 80 million unique TCR beta chains across the 550 to 800 repertoires, and around 12 million of these chains were shared by at least two donors. A nearest-neighbor algorithm error-corrected the raw reads and collapsed the reads into unique sequences, merging closely related sequences to remove PCR and sequencing errors. V, D and J gene segments were assigned by aligning CDR3 sequences to IMGT reference sequences. For a sequence to be retained, a match of at least six nucleotides was required to both a V gene segment and a J gene segment. Rearrangements were classified as productive when the CDR3 lacked stop codons and remained in frame with V and J, and all other rearrangements were classified as non-productive. CDR3 was defined by IMGT convention, running from the second conserved V-encoded cysteine to the conserved J-encoded phenylalanine. In an earlier analysis of approximately 590 of the donors, sequences lacking an unambiguous match to a single V gene segment were excluded. An earlier analysis of approximately 590 of the donors called V segments functional above 56.7% productive rearrangements and segregating when the between-donor standard deviation exceeded 5%. A statistical classification framework was developed to diagnose cytomegalovirus status using the catalog of TCR beta chain sequences. V and J gene assignment, in a later analysis, came from comparing TCR nucleotide sequences with IMGT/GENE-DB human TR gene sequences. Using the TCRdist pipeline, a later analysis assigned CDR3 sequences along with most-parsimonious VDJ recombination scenarios. In a later analysis, each TCR beta chain was defined by its CDR3 amino acid sequence together with its V-gene family, and reads lacking a unique V-gene family were excluded. In a later analysis, a few hundred highly shared, low-generation-probability nucleotide sequences were removed to address suspected cross-contamination and a sequencing artifact. In a later analysis, a clonal expansion index was calculated for each public chain from normalized within-repertoire ranks of inferred template counts. A later analysis computed generation probabilities with a VDJ recombination model fitted to out-of-frame rearrangements, and checked the results against IGoR. In a later analysis, TCR-TCR, TCR-HLA and TCR-CMV co-occurrence was scored with hypergeometric tests, and a repertoire-size bias correction was applied to TCR pairs. In a later analysis, false discovery rates were estimated by permuting HLA or CMV assignments 20 times. In a later analysis, co-occurring TCRs were grouped using DBSCAN, and TCRdist sequence similarity was added for clustering within HLA-allele-positive subsets. Co-occurrence clustering excluded repertoires with fewer than 30,000 or more than 120,000 public chains, plus five with anomalous nucleotide sharing. This immuneACCESS table, as held by TCRdb, lists in-frame sequences with V and J called but not all clones. Of the missing ones, under half trace to an unresolved V gene in checked studies; the others have no known cause. V, J and clone size are those of that table, while D and trimming were read from the DNA. For this sample the table gives about 69,000 clones, of which roughly 74% were detected only once. The top ten clonotypes cover approximately 10% of the sample.

The cohort was made up of 500 to 800 healthy bone marrow donors. At the time of sampling, all cohort members were nominally healthy, though unrecorded immune exposures were likely present. The donor tested CMV seropositive and was one of the 289 seropositive cohort members. A peripheral blood sample was collected from each donor, and TCR beta sequencing was performed on peripheral blood mononuclear cells. Genomic DNA extraction from the blood cell samples was performed with the Qiagen DNeasy Blood Extraction Kit. What the study reported, not specific to this receptor: Sequencing depth was assumed to be roughly uniform across donors in the presence/absence analyses, though that assumption may not hold. For the cohort, immune exposure information was limited to CMV serostatus. A few of the identified cytomegalovirus-associated TCR beta chains were confirmed in vitro to be specific for cytomegalovirus antigens. A further reported finding was that TCR beta sequences accurately predicted the HLA-A and HLA-B alleles for most subjects in the first cohort. The study gave a list of roughly 150 TCR beta chains associated with cytomegalovirus. According to a later analysis, most CMV-associated TCR beta chains appeared to be HLA-restricted, and the HLA associations seemed to be driven largely by CMV exposure. When HLA alleles, especially DR and DQ, strongly co-occurred, TCR associations were difficult to assign to individual alleles. Most TCR sequences were observed very rarely across donors, whereas some public TCRs were present in many individuals. The authors suggested that the approach could potentially be generalized to other disease states and immunological phenotypes. HLA typing was unavailable for some donors at each locus, so association tests used only the typed subset. A later genetic analysis reported fewer N-insertions in productive TCRs among donors in an Asian-associated ancestry cluster than the roughly 620-donor mean. The classifier was reported to diagnose cytomegalovirus status with high specificity and sensitivity in both the original cohort and the validation cohort. A cluster of highly shared sequence variants was judged likely to represent a technical artifact of the sequencing pipeline. A later analysis found that TCR association rates varied across HLA loci, with DRB1 alleles showing the most associated TCRs and HLA-C alleles the fewest. This cohort had only TCR beta chains sequenced, and the lack of alpha or paired-chain data limited which features could be detected. In a later analysis, HLA-associated TCR beta chains showed more clonal expansion and lower generation probabilities than non-associated chains that were equally common. The earlier analysis of about 600 of the donors excluded 15 to 20 rarely observed V segments, including chromosome 9 orphons, because counts were too low. In a later analysis, several top co-occurrence clusters were reported to appear linked to parvovirus B19, influenza, CMV and Epstein-Barr virus. Linkage disequilibrium might explain the correlated functional status among segregating V segments, but an unknown experimental factor could not be ruled out. The 87-base-pair reads could not distinguish some IMGT-functional V segments, including TRBV6-2 and TRBV6-3, so those segments were excluded. Specific HLA alleles were associated with over 15,000 TCR beta sequences at a false discovery rate of 0.05 in a later analysis. In an earlier analysis of more than 450 of the donors, most TCR beta V segments were observed in productive rearrangements about 87% or about 30% of the time, broadly matching IMGT annotations. In a later genetic analysis, a missense DCLRE1C variant was associated with V-gene and J-gene trimming of TCR beta chains, and the association was replicated in an independent cohort.

The sequenced material came from PBMCs. The TCR originated in a woman aged 55-70 years in good health and CMV-seropositive. The chain is encoded by TRBV7-8 joined to TRBJ2-5, and possibly TRBD2, on 6 matching bases. The nucleotides are TGTGCCAGCAGCTTAGAGCGGGAAGAGACCCAGTACTTC. Its amino acids are CASSLEREETQYF.